The 27 T cell receptor beta chains below all came from one sample that was sequenced in a study of ipilimumab plus nivolumab after autologous stem cell transplantation. Assay used: immunoSEQ multiplex PCR; TCRdb lists only in-frame clones, some missing. This table has approximately 40,000 clones, around 92% appearing once. The sequenced sample was PBMCs, obtained in a trial of ipilimumab plus nivolumab as post-transplant consolidation. These receptors came from a male donor with multiple myeloma.

The CDR3, as DNA: TGCAGCGTGGGGGGACTAGCGGGGAACAGACAACGAACCCAGTACTTC. This translates into CSVGGLAGNRQRTQYF. V gene TRBV29-1 combines with J gene TRBJ2-5; 13 positions agree with TRBD2. In germline, CDR1 is SQVTM, CDR2 ANQGSEA. V lost 6 bases, J lost 8 bases, and 15 bases stayed unmatched. The CDR3 extends over 16 amino acids.

The count of this clone is one. The chain employs TRBV7-3 and TRBJ1-6, with D possibly being TRBD1 (5 bases). The CDR3 spans 15 residues. Germline V lookup: CDR1 SGHTA, CDR2 FQGTGA. Deletions cut 0 bases from V and 8 bases from J, with 11 bases between. The CDR3 DNA reads TGTGCCAGCAGCTTAACGGCGGAGGGGTATTCACCCCTCCACTTT. Its protein is CASSLTAEGYSPLHF.

This rearrangement joins TRBV28 to TRBJ2-3; perhaps D is TRBD1 or TRBD2 (5 bases each). The CDR3 is made up of 16 amino acids. Germline V gene lookup returns CDR1 MDHEN and CDR2 SYDVKM. V shed 3 bases and J shed 4 bases, with 17 bases lying between them. CDR3 amino acids: CASSFMAGSEADTQYF. CDR3 bases: TGTGCCAGCAGTTTCATGGCAGGGTCGGAGGCAGATACGCAGTATTTT.

V gene TRBV7-9 combines with J gene TRBJ2-1; 11 positions agree with TRBD2. The V gene's germline CDR1 is SEHNR and CDR2 FQNEAQ (reference sequence). V trimming: 4 bases; J trimming: 1 base; junction bases outside the gene matches: 6. The CDR3 is 17 residues long. This chain's CDR3 is CASSSIRTSGSYNEQFF. CDR3 sequence (DNA): TGTGCCAGCAGCTCGATTCGGACTAGCGGGTCCTACAATGAGCAGTTCTTC. Filled out from reference TRBV7-9 and TRBJ2-1, the complete variable domain reads DTGVSQNPRHKITKRGQNVTFRCDPISEHNRLYWYRQTLGQGPEFLTYFQNEAQLEKSRLLSDRFSAERPKGSFSTLEIQRTEQGDSAMYLCASSSIRTSGSYNEQFFGPGTRLTVL.

The V and J genes are TRBV9 and TRBJ2-7, with 7 bases identical to TRBD1. CDR3 length equals 17 residues. The trim removed 3 bases at V and 5 bases at J, leaving 17 bases unmatched. CDR1 is SGDLS, CDR2 YYNGEE, per germline. The CDR3 reads CASSATSGGFISDEQYF. DNA of the CDR3: TGTGCCAGCAGCGCCACTTCAGGGGGTTTCATCTCGGACGAGCAGTACTTC.

The CDR3 reads CASRWDRVSTDTQYF. The DNA of the CDR3 is TGTGCCAGCAGGTGGGACAGGGTGAGCACAGATACGCAGTATTTT. This chain uses TRBV6-5 with TRBJ2-3, with TRBD1 matching 9 bases. Trimming at V came to 6 bases and at J to 0 bases, leaving 4 bases not matched to a gene. Germline CDR1 MNHEY, CDR2 SVGAGI. CDR3 size: 15 residues.

V usage is TRBV10-3 and J usage is TRBJ2-5; 11 bases line up with TRBD2. The germline V gene has CDR1 ENHRY and CDR2 SYGVKD. The V and J ends lost 10 bases and 3 bases, in that order; junction bases with no gene match: 10. There are 15 residues in the CDR3. CDR3 in amino acids: CATSLAGGTEETQYF. The CDR3, as DNA: TGTGCCACGTCGCTAGCGGGAGGCACCGAAGAGACCCAGTACTTC.

The chain has TRBV29-1 and TRBJ2-2; TRBD1 is a possible D gene (5 bases). The V end lost 6 bases, the J end lost 4 bases, and 12 bases lay between the germline ends. CDR3 size: 13 residues. Germline CDR1 reads SQVTM; CDR2 reads ANQGSEA. CDR3 amino acids: CSVRSGSTGELFF. The CDR3 DNA sequence: TGCAGCGTAAGATCAGGGTCCACCGGGGAGCTGTTTTTT.

This chain links TRBV7-9 with TRBJ1-1; D possibly corresponds to TRBD1 (5 bases). Trimming took off 3 bases at V and 4 bases at J, with 9 bases between the two ends. The V gene's germline CDR1 is SEHNR and CDR2 FQNEAQ (reference sequence). The CDR3 is 13 residues long. The chain's CDR3 is CASSFEGPTEAFF. CDR3 DNA: TGTGCCAGCAGCTTCGAGGGGCCCACTGAAGCTTTCTTT. Full variable domain (rest looked up from reference TRBV7-9 and TRBJ1-1): DTGVSQNPRHKITKRGQNVTFRCDPISEHNRLYWYRQTLGQGPEFLTYFQNEAQLEKSRLLSDRFSAERPKGSFSTLEIQRTEQGDSAMYLCASSFEGPTEAFFGQGTRLTVV.

This clone was observed once. This chain connects TRBV4-3 to TRBJ1-5, with TRBD1 matching 8 bases. The CDR3 consists of 14 residues. V lost 1 base and J lost 5; bases outside the gene matches: 1. The germline CDR1 and CDR2 sequences are LGHNA and YSLEER. The CDR3 DNA follows: TGCGCCAGCAGCCAAGGGACAGGGCATCAGCCCCAGCATTTT. This encodes CASSQGTGHQPQHF.

This clone was found a few times. J is TRBJ1-2 and V is TRBV18; no clear D. Germline V gene data show CDR1 as KGHSH and CDR2 as LQKENI. The V end was cut by 6 bases, the J end by 2 bases, with 22 bases between. CDR3 length equals 17 residues. CDR3: CASSRDGGILLNYGYTF. DNA for the CDR3: TGTGCCAGCTCTCGAGACGGAGGGATCCTTTTGAACTATGGCTACACCTTC.

V usage is TRBV4-2 and J usage is TRBJ2-1; D is possibly TRBD2 (6 bases). There are 15 residues in the CDR3. V lost 4 bases and J lost 8, with 18 bases in between. Germline CDR1 reads LGHNA; CDR2 reads YNFKEQ. The DNA for the CDR3 is TGTGCCAGCAGCCCCCGGGACTGGATTACGGATGAGCAGTTCTTC. Its translation: CASSPRDWITDEQFF.

The chain links TRBV28 to TRBJ2-7, with D possibly matching TRBD1 (5 bases). Germline CDR1 and CDR2: MDHEN and SYDVKM. V was cut by 3 bases and J by 5 bases, with 8 bases left in between. The CDR3 has 12 amino acids. DNA for the CDR3: TGTGCCAGCAGTTTTTGGGGCAACGAGCAGTACTTC. Translation: CASSFWGNEQYF.

This clone was picked up a small number of times. The rearrangement links TRBV27 to TRBJ2-5; possible D gene TRBD1, 6 bases. CDR1 and CDR2 (germline): MNHEY, SMNVEV (reference sequence). This CDR3 is built from 15 residues. Trimming removed 3 bases at V and 5 bases at J, with 16 bases between. The chain's CDR3 is CASSFGQSLGETQYF. In DNA form, the CDR3 reads TGTGCCAGCAGTTTCGGACAGTCCCTCGGGGAGACCCAGTACTTC.

The V and J genes are TRBV7-9 and TRBJ1-4; 9 nucleotides match TRBD1. Germline V gene data show CDR1 as SEHNR and CDR2 as FQNEAQ (reference sequence). V shed 8 bases and J 7 bases; nucleotides not matched to a gene: 8. The CDR3 is 14 residues long. CDR3 amino acids: CASGPRDRVEKLFF. CDR3 bases: TGTGCCAGCGGGCCCCGGGACAGGGTTGAAAAACTGTTTTTT.

V is TRBV5-1 and J is TRBJ2-3; no firm D call. Trimming cost V 0 bases and J 0 bases, with 5 bases left between them. This CDR3 spans 14 amino acids. Germline lookup yields CDR1 SGHRS and CDR2 YFSETQ. CDR3 DNA: TGCGCCAGCAGCTTGGTGGAAAGCACAGATACGCAGTATTTT. The encoded protein is CASSLVESTDTQYF.

A remark on this clone: A read error may account for a junction end that differs from germline. This chain joins TRBV9 and TRBJ2-1; the D is unclear. This CDR3 region has 11 residues. CDR1 is SGDLS and CDR2 is YYNGEE in the germline V gene. The CDR3 loop is CASSGYKEQFF. In DNA form, the CDR3 reads TGTGCCAGCAGCGGCTACAAGGAGCAGTTCTTC. Drawing the rest from reference TRBV9 and TRBJ2-1, the complete variable domain is DSGVTQTPKHLITATGQRVTLRCSPRSGDLSVYWYQQSLDQGLQFLIQYYNGEERAKGNILERFSAQQFPDLHSELNLSSLELGDSALYFCASSGYKEQFFGPGTRLTVL.

V is TRBV15 and J is TRBJ1-1, with 9 bases identical to TRBD1. With 3 bases clipped from V and 3 bases from J, the junction kept 5 bases outside the gene matches. CDR1 is LNHNV, CDR2 YYDKDF, per germline (reference sequence). CDR3 size: 15 residues. CDR3: CATSRNRGLDTEAFF. Here the CDR3 DNA reads TGTGCCACCAGCAGGAACAGGGGGCTGGACACTGAAGCTTTCTTT.

This clone was found once. The chain employs TRBV4-3 and TRBJ2-3, with D unclear. CDR3 length equals 14 residues. The V end lost 1 base, the J end lost 1 base, and 6 bases lay between the germline ends. From germline, CDR1 is LGHNA and CDR2 YSLEER. The CDR3 reads CASSQGSRTDTQYF. The CDR3 coding sequence is TGCGCCAGCAGCCAAGGGTCGCGCACAGATACGCAGTATTTT.

Here the CDR3 DNA reads TGTGCCAGCAGAAGGACGGCAACTAATGAAAAACTGTTTTTT. It yields the protein CASRRTATNEKLFF. V and J are TRBV2 and TRBJ1-4; D gene uncertain. Deletions cut 6 bases from V and 0 bases from J, with 8 bases between. CDR3 length: 14 amino acids. CDR1 SNHLY and CDR2 FYNNEI come from the germline V gene.

The J gene is TRBJ2-3, the V gene TRBV7-9; D gene unclear. CDR3 length equals 11 residues. The V end was cut by 4 bases, the J end by 9 bases, with 8 bases between. Germline V lookup: CDR1 SEHNR, CDR2 FQNEAQ (reference sequence). Here the CDR3 reads CASSSVTTQYF. In DNA form, the CDR3 reads TGTGCCAGCAGCTCCGTAACGACGCAGTATTTT.

This chain connects TRBV27 to TRBJ1-2, with unresolved D. V lost 6 bases, J lost 6 bases, and 20 bases lay in between. The CDR3 has 15 amino acids. CDR1 is MNHEY, CDR2 SMNVEV, per germline (reference sequence). The DNA of the CDR3 is TGTGCCAGCAGCTCCGGGGTTGCGGGGTATCATGGCTACACCTTC. This translates into CASSSGVAGYHGYTF.

In its sample, this clone was seen once. The CDR3, as DNA: TGTGCCTGGAGTGGGGACAGGGAGTCAGCCTACGAGCAGTACTTC. Translation gives CAWSGDRESAYEQYF. The chain combines TRBV30 with TRBJ2-7, with 9 bases that match TRBD1. The CDR3 sequence is 15 residues long. After removal of 1 base from V and 2 bases from J, the junction contained 6 bases not matched to a gene. Germline CDR1 and CDR2: GTSNPN and SVGIG (reference sequence).

The rearrangement joins TRBV4-3 to TRBJ2-3; 9 nucleotides line up with TRBD2. The trim removed 3 bases at V and 3 bases at J, leaving 10 bases unmatched. Germline CDR1 and CDR2: LGHNA and YSLEER. The CDR3 totals 17 residues. CDR3 loop: CASSHGVSGSGTDTQYF. CDR3 bases: TGCGCCAGCAGCCATGGGGTTAGCGGGAGTGGTACAGATACGCAGTATTTT.

This clone was found once. The chain joins TRBV5-1 to TRBJ2-1; D not resolved. CDR3 length: 15 amino acids. V shed 4 bases and J shed 3 bases, with 14 bases lying between them. Germline V CDR1 and CDR2: SGHRS, YFSETQ. This chain's CDR3 is CASSRDLPGYNEQFF. The CDR3 coding sequence is TGCGCCAGCAGCCGAGACCTCCCGGGCTACAATGAGCAGTTCTTC.

CDR3 region: CASSGKGQAVNSPLHF. The DNA of the CDR3 is TGTGCCAGCAGCGGAAAGGGACAGGCCGTTAATTCACCCCTCCACTTT. V is TRBV5-4 and J is TRBJ1-6, with 8 bases matching TRBD1. Germline V lookup: CDR1 SGHNT, CDR2 YYREEE (reference sequence). V was clipped by 4 bases and J by 6 bases; unmatched bases: 9. CDR3 size: 16 residues.

This chain links TRBV28 with TRBJ2-5, with D maybe TRBD1 (6 bases). Between the trimmed V and J ends, which lost 5 bases and 1 base, there was a span of 14 bases. CDR3 length: 15 amino acids. Germline CDR1 is MDHEN and CDR2 is SYDVKM. The DNA of the CDR3 is TGTGCCAGCAGTACCTACAGGGTGCCCCAAGAGACCCAGTACTTC. Translating it yields CASSTYRVPQETQYF.